The 32 T cell receptor beta chains below all came from one sample that was sequenced in a study of T cell responses to AZD1222 COVID-19 vaccine. The protocol was immunoSEQ multiplex PCR, while the TCRdb copy is restricted to in-frame clones and leaves out a portion. The data show 150,000 to 180,000 clones, about nine tenths seen once. The material was peripheral blood, obtained on day 0 of AZD1222 vaccination. The source of these receptors is an adult in good health.

The chain uses TRBV25-1 and TRBJ1-6; TRBD1 is a possible D gene (5 bases). The V and J ends lost 3 bases and 7 bases respectively, with 13 bases between them. Per the germline V gene, CDR1 is MGHDK and CDR2 is SYGVNS. The CDR3 extends over 15 amino acids. The CDR3 loop reads CASSETGLVNSPLHF. In DNA, the CDR3 is TGTGCCAGCAGTGAGACGGGACTCGTCAATTCACCCCTCCACTTT.

The chain links TRBV6-5 to TRBJ1-2; D may be TRBD1 (6 bases). CDR1 is MNHEY and CDR2 is SVGAGI in the germline V gene. Trimming removed 5 bases at V and 7 bases at J, with 20 bases between. The CDR3 runs to 15 residues. CDR3 DNA: TGTGCCAGCAGTCTTAACCGGGGGGGGGCGGCTGGCTACACCTTC. It is translated as CASSLNRGGAAGYTF.

The sample holds a few counts of this clone. This CDR3 is CAMSLSGTALSEQYF. CDR3 coding DNA: TGTGCCATGTCCCTCTCCGGGACAGCCTTAAGCGAGCAGTACTTC. This chain joins TRBV10-3 and TRBJ2-7, with 7 bases matching TRBD1. The V and J ends lost 9 bases and 6 bases, in that order; junction bases with no gene match: 17. CDR3 length: 15 amino acids. Germline CDR1 reads ENHRY; CDR2 reads SYGVKD.

This chain joins TRBV28 and TRBJ1-6, with D tentatively TRBD1 (6 bases). Germline V CDR1 and CDR2: MDHEN, SYDVKM. V was pared by 7 bases and J by 7 bases, with 17 bases between. This CDR3 comprises 15 residues. CDR3 loop: CASIERNRANSPLHF. In nucleotides, the CDR3 is TGTGCCAGCATTGAAAGGAACAGGGCGAATTCACCCCTCCACTTT.

V usage is TRBV19 and J usage is TRBJ1-5; perhaps TRBD1 as D (5 bases). The CDR3 is 16 residues long. Germline CDR1 LNHDA, CDR2 SQIVND (reference sequence). V lost 1 base to trimming and J lost 6 bases, with 16 bases between them. In nucleotides, the CDR3 is TGTGCCAGTAGTATAGGGCCCGGAGGGACTGGTCAGCCCCAGCATTTT. Its protein is CASSIGPGGTGQPQHF. Full variable domain (rest looked up from reference TRBV19 and TRBJ1-5): DGGITQSPKYLFRKEGQNVTLSCEQNLNHDAMYWYRQDPGQGLRLIYYSQIVNDFQKGDIAEGYSVSREKKESFPLTVTSAQKNPTAFYLCASSIGPGGTGQPQHFGDGTRLSIL.

The chain is built from TRBV9 and TRBJ1-2; D remains unclear. The CDR3 runs to 15 residues. Trimming pared 0 bases from V and 1 base from J, leaving 10 bases between. CDR1 and CDR2 from the germline V gene are SGDLS and YYNGEE. DNA of the CDR3: TGTGCCAGCAGCGTAGACGGGCAGCGTAACTATGGCTACACCTTC. This gives the protein CASSVDGQRNYGYTF.

The chain couples TRBV7-3 to TRBJ2-2; tentative D call: TRBD1 (6 bases). CDR1 is SGHTA and CDR2 is FQGTGA in the germline V gene. V was cut by 4 bases and J by 7 bases, with 10 bases left in between. The CDR3 runs 13 residues. CDR3 sequence: CASSSGAGGELFF. CDR3 sequence (DNA): TGTGCCAGCAGCTCAGGGGCGGGCGGGGAGCTGTTTTTT. The full variable domain, rest sourced from reference TRBV7-3 and TRBJ2-2, is GAGVSQTPSNKVTEKGKYVELRCDPISGHTALYWYRQSLGQGPEFLIYFQGTGAADDSGLPNDRFFAVRPEGSVSTLKIQRTERGDSAVYLCASSSGAGGELFFGEGSRLTVL.

The V and J genes are TRBV10-3 and TRBJ1-3; 7 positions match TRBD1. The J segment lost 0 bases and the V segment lost 10 bases, leaving 9 bases of the junction unmatched. The CDR3 sequence is 15 residues long. Germline-derived CDR1 and CDR2 are ENHRY and SYGVKD. CDR3 sequence (DNA): TGTGCCAGTCGGGACAGTTTTAGCTCTGGAAACACCATATATTTT. Its translation: CASRDSFSSGNTIYF.

The V gene is TRBV10-3, the J gene TRBJ1-2, with TRBD1 matching 10 bases. From germline, CDR1 is ENHRY and CDR2 SYGVKD. The CDR3 is made up of 15 amino acids. V shed 6 bases, J shed 3 bases, and the junction held 7 bases outside the gene matches. The CDR3 loop reads CAIRRTGGWDYGYTF. CDR3 in DNA: TGTGCCATCAGAAGGACAGGGGGTTGGGACTATGGCTACACCTTC.

In DNA form, the CDR3 reads TGTGCCAGCAGCTTTTCAGTTGGAGAGGGAGGGGCAGGGTCACCCCTCCACTTT. Translated, it gives CASSFSVGEGGAGSPLHF. The rearrangement joins TRBV7-2 to TRBJ1-6; a possible D gene is TRBD1 (5 bases). The V end lost 3 bases, the J end lost 10 bases, and 25 bases lay between the germline ends. Germline V CDR1 and CDR2: SGHTA, FQGNSA. The length of the CDR3 is 18 residues.

The chain is built from TRBV7-3 and TRBJ2-7, with 9 bases identical to TRBD1. The V gene end was trimmed by 6 bases and the J gene end by 4 bases; junction bases not matched to a gene: 10. This CDR3 has 15 residues. In germline, CDR1 is SGHTA, CDR2 FQGTGA. The DNA for the CDR3 is TGTGCCAGCAGTGACCCGGGACAGGGAGAGTACGAGCAGTACTTC. Translation gives CASSDPGQGEYEQYF.

The chain uses TRBV7-6 and TRBJ1-4; 7 nucleotides line up with TRBD1. V shed 4 bases, J shed 8 bases, and the junction held 10 bases outside the gene matches. CDR3 length: 15 amino acids. Germline CDR1 reads SGHVS; CDR2 reads FNYEAQ. DNA for the CDR3: TGTGCCAGCAGCTGGGCCCCAGGGGGGAACGAAAAACTGTTTTTT. Amino acid sequence: CASSWAPGGNEKLFF.

The rearrangement links TRBV9 to TRBJ2-1; 11 bases align to TRBD1. The CDR3 has 18 amino acids. Germline CDR1 SGDLS, CDR2 YYNGEE. The J segment lost 6 bases and the V segment lost 3 bases, leaving 14 bases of the junction unmatched. The CDR3 reads CASSADLATGTGGNEQFF. The CDR3 DNA is TGTGCCAGCAGCGCCGACCTAGCTACCGGGACAGGGGGCAATGAGCAGTTCTTC. The full variable domain, in which reference TRBV9 and TRBJ2-1 provide the parts outside the CDR3, is DSGVTQTPKHLITATGQRVTLRCSPRSGDLSVYWYQQSLDQGLQFLIQYYNGEERAKGNILERFSAQQFPDLHSELNLSSLELGDSALYFCASSADLATGTGGNEQFFGPGTRLTVL.

This chain connects TRBV29-1 to TRBJ2-1; 9 positions agree with TRBD2. There are 14 residues in the CDR3. Unmatched junction bases numbered 8, after V lost 3 bases and J lost 8 bases. The germline V gene encodes CDR1 SQVTM and CDR2 ANQGSEA. CDR3 sequence (DNA): TGCAGCGTTGAGCGGGGGGTAGCGGGAGATGAGCAGTTCTTC. It specifies CSVERGVAGDEQFF.

The V and J genes are TRBV11-2 and TRBJ1-3, with D tentatively TRBD1 (5 bases). Per germline, CDR1 SGHAT and CDR2 FQNNGV. This CDR3 contains 15 residues. V shed 7 bases and J shed 8 bases, with 21 bases lying between them. CDR3 sequence reads: CASTPGRAGRDTIYF. Written as DNA, the CDR3 is TGTGCCAGCACCCCGGGCCGGGCGGGGCGGGACACCATATATTTT. The full variable domain, rest sourced from reference TRBV11-2 and TRBJ1-3, is EAGVAQSPRYKIIEKRQSVAFWCNPISGHATLYWYQQILGQGPKLLIQFQNNGVVDDSQLPKDRFSAERLKGVDSTLKIQPAKLEDSAVYLCASTPGRAGRDTIYFGEGSWLTVV.

This rearrangement joins TRBV18 to TRBJ2-5; D might be TRBD1 (6 bases). The CDR3 contains 15 residues. The V end lost 3 bases, the J end lost 1 base, and 12 bases lay between the germline ends. Germline loops: CDR1 KGHSH, CDR2 LQKENI. CDR3 residues: CASSPRTASQETQYF. Here the CDR3 DNA reads TGTGCCAGCTCACCGAGGACAGCTTCCCAAGAGACCCAGTACTTC. Based on the CDR3 plus reference TRBV18 and TRBJ2-5, the full variable domain is NAGVMQNPRHLVRRRGQEARLRCSPMKGHSHVYWYRQLPEEGLKFMVYLQKENIIDESGMPKERFSAEFPKEGPSILRIQQVVRGDSAAYFCASSPRTASQETQYFGPGTRLLVL.

This sequence joins TRBV24-1 and TRBJ1-2; no clear D gene. Per the germline V gene, CDR1 is KGHDR and CDR2 is SFDVKD. Trimming left V 3 bases short and J 8 bases short, with 9 bases between. The length of the CDR3 is 12 residues. This chain's CDR3 is CATSDESRGYTF. The CDR3 DNA reads TGTGCCACCAGTGATGAGAGTCGGGGCTACACCTTC.

The chain carries TRBV18 and TRBJ2-7, with D perhaps being TRBD1 or TRBD2 (7 bases each). Trimming pared 0 bases from V and 5 bases from J, leaving 14 bases between. Germline V gene lookup returns CDR1 KGHSH and CDR2 LQKENI. CDR3 size: 15 residues. This chain's CDR3 is CASSPPSGDRDEQYF. DNA for the CDR3: TGTGCCAGCTCACCACCCAGCGGGGACAGAGACGAGCAGTACTTC.

The rearrangement uses TRBV2 and TRBJ2-3; 12 positions match TRBD2. The CDR3 is 19 residues long. After removal of 2 bases from V and 5 bases from J, the junction contained 14 bases not matched to a gene. Germline V gives CDR1 SNHLY, CDR2 FYNNEI. The CDR3 nucleotides read TGTGCCAGCAGTGAAACTGTTTTGACACTAGCGGGAGGTCAAGATACGCAGTATTTT. Translated, it gives CASSETVLTLAGGQDTQYF.

The genes are TRBV6-5 and TRBJ1-1, with 7 bases lining up with TRBD1. The CDR3 loop spans 15 amino acids. The ends lost 6 bases at V and 1 base at J; junction bases unmatched: 8. Germline CDR1 and CDR2: MNHEY and SVGAGI. CDR3: CASRIDRAENTEAFF. CDR3 DNA sequence: TGTGCCAGCAGAATCGACAGGGCCGAGAACACTGAAGCTTTCTTT.

The rearrangement uses TRBV5-1 and TRBJ2-7; TRBD1 is a possible D gene (5 bases). Trimming took 3 bases from V and 4 from J, leaving 14 bases between them. This CDR3 is 14 amino acids long. Germline V gene data show CDR1 as SGHRS and CDR2 as YFSETQ. The CDR3 DNA is TGCGCCAGCAGCTCCAGCCAGGGTTGGTACGAGCAGTACTTC. This encodes CASSSSQGWYEQYF.

This sequence joins TRBV6-4 and TRBJ2-3; 16 positions agree with TRBD2. The CDR3 has 15 residues. J lost 4 bases, V lost 6 bases, and 1 base had no gene match. Per germline, CDR1 MRHNA and CDR2 SNTAGT. The CDR3: CASSGTSGGADTQYF. The CDR3 DNA sequence: TGTGCCAGCAGCGGGACTAGCGGGGGGGCAGATACGCAGTATTTT.

This chain joins TRBV11-2 and TRBJ1-4; D is unresolved. The V gene lost 3 bases and the J gene lost 8 bases, with 7 bases spanning the gap. The V gene's germline CDR1 is SGHAT and CDR2 FQNNGV. CDR3 size: 12 residues. The CDR3 loop is CASSFGREKLFF. As DNA, the CDR3 is TGTGCCAGCAGCTTTGGCAGGGAAAAACTGTTTTTT.

The rearrangement joins TRBV7-3 to TRBJ2-7, with 8 bases aligning to TRBD2. The CDR3 consists of 16 residues. J gave up 6 bases and V 1 base, and 11 bases lay outside the gene matches. Germline-derived CDR1 and CDR2 are SGHTA and FQGTGA. CDR3 amino acids: CASSLMGVAGPVEQYF. CDR3 bases: TGTGCCAGCAGCTTAATGGGGGTAGCGGGACCTGTCGAGCAGTACTTC. The complete variable domain, with remaining parts taken from reference TRBV7-3 and TRBJ2-7, reads GAGVSQTPSNKVTEKGKYVELRCDPISGHTALYWYRQSLGQGPEFLIYFQGTGAADDSGLPNDRFFAVRPEGSVSTLKIQRTERGDSAVYLCASSLMGVAGPVEQYFGPGTRLTVT.

V and J are TRBV12-3 or TRBV12-4 and TRBJ2-7; the D is unclear. The CDR3 covers 12 residues. V was pared by 6 bases and J by 6 bases, with 12 bases between. The CDR3 DNA reads TGTGCCAGCAGACTACAGAGCCTCGAGCAGTACTTC. Residues: CASRLQSLEQYF.

The chain is built from TRBV19 and TRBJ2-7, with D perhaps TRBD1 or TRBD2 (5 bases each). The CDR3 contains 14 residues. Per germline, CDR1 LNHDA and CDR2 SQIVND (reference sequence). V was pared by 5 bases and J by 0 bases, with 11 bases between. CDR3 DNA sequence: TGTGCCAGTAGTCTCACTGGGGGCTCCTACGAGCAGTACTTC. This encodes CASSLTGGSYEQYF.

The chain joins TRBV28 to TRBJ1-5; possibly TRBD1 for D (6 bases). The CDR3 length is 14 residues. Per germline, CDR1 MDHEN and CDR2 SYDVKM. V lost 6 bases to trimming and J lost 10 bases, with 19 bases between them. The CDR3 sequence is CASRSRGWGIPQHF. CDR3 bases: TGTGCCAGCAGGTCCAGGGGTTGGGGGATTCCCCAGCATTTT.

This chain links TRBV7-2 with TRBJ2-5; D could derive from TRBD1 or TRBD2 (5 bases each). Trimming took 4 bases from V and 2 from J, leaving 11 bases between them. Germline assignment: CDR1 SGHTA and CDR2 FQGNSA. The CDR3 consists of 14 residues. The CDR3 is CASSSRDPQETQYF. In DNA, the CDR3 is TGTGCCAGCAGCTCCCGGGACCCACAAGAGACCCAGTACTTC.

CDR3 in amino acids: CASSSNYGYTF. The CDR3 DNA reads TGTGCCAGCAGTTCTAACTATGGCTACACCTTC. This chain joins TRBV7-9 and TRBJ1-2; the D is unclear. Germline values: CDR1 SEHNR, CDR2 FQNEAQ (reference sequence). V was clipped by 6 bases and J by 0 bases, with 2 bases between them. This CDR3 region has 11 residues. Full variable domain (outside the CDR3, taken from reference TRBV7-9 and TRBJ1-2): DTGVSQNPRHKITKRGQNVTFRCDPISEHNRLYWYRQTLGQGPEFLTYFQNEAQLEKSRLLSDRFSAERPKGSFSTLEIQRTEQGDSAMYLCASSSNYGYTFGSGTRLTVV.

The rearrangement links TRBV18 to TRBJ1-1; tentative D call: TRBD1 (6 bases). CDR3 length: 14 amino acids. In germline, CDR1 is KGHSH, CDR2 LQKENI. V was shortened by 3 bases and J by 2 bases, with 10 bases between the two germline ends. CDR3 sequence: CASSPGTFNTEAFF. Written as DNA, the CDR3 is TGTGCCAGCTCACCCGGGACATTCAACACTGAAGCTTTCTTT. Full variable domain (remainder filled in from reference TRBV18 and TRBJ1-1): NAGVMQNPRHLVRRRGQEARLRCSPMKGHSHVYWYRQLPEEGLKFMVYLQKENIIDESGMPKERFSAEFPKEGPSILRIQQVVRGDSAAYFCASSPGTFNTEAFFGQGTRLTVV.

V usage is TRBV28 and J usage is TRBJ1-3, with D maybe TRBD1 (5 bases). V was shortened by 7 bases and J by 4 bases, with 17 bases between the two germline ends. This CDR3 spans 15 amino acids. Germline CDR1 and CDR2: MDHEN and SYDVKM. In DNA, the CDR3 is TGTGCCAGCAAGGGTAGGGGTACGGGGGGAAACACCATATATTTT. Its protein is CASKGRGTGGNTIYF.

In nucleotides, the CDR3 is TGTGCCAGCAGCCTACTTGTCTCTACTAACACCGGGGAGCTGTTTTTT. This translates into CASSLLVSTNTGELFF. The rearrangement links TRBV7-8 to TRBJ2-2, with D unresolved. Between the trimmed V and J ends, which lost 5 bases and 2 bases, there was a span of 15 bases. Germline CDR1 and CDR2: SGHVS and FQNEAQ. The CDR3 has 16 amino acids.